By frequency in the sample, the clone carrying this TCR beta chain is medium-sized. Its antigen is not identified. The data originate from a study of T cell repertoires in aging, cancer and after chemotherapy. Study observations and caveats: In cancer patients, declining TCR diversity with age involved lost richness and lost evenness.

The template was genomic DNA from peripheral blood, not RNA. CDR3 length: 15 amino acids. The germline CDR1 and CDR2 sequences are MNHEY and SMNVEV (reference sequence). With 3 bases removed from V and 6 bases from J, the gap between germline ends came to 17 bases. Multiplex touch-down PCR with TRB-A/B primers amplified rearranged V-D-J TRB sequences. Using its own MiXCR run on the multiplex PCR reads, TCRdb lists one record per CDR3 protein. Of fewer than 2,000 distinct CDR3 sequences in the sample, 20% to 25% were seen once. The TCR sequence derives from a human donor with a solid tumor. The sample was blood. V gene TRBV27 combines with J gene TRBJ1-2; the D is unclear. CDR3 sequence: CASSFSGIRMDGYTF. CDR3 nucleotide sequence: TGTGCCAGCAGTTTTTCCGGGATTAGGATGGATGGCTACACCTTC.